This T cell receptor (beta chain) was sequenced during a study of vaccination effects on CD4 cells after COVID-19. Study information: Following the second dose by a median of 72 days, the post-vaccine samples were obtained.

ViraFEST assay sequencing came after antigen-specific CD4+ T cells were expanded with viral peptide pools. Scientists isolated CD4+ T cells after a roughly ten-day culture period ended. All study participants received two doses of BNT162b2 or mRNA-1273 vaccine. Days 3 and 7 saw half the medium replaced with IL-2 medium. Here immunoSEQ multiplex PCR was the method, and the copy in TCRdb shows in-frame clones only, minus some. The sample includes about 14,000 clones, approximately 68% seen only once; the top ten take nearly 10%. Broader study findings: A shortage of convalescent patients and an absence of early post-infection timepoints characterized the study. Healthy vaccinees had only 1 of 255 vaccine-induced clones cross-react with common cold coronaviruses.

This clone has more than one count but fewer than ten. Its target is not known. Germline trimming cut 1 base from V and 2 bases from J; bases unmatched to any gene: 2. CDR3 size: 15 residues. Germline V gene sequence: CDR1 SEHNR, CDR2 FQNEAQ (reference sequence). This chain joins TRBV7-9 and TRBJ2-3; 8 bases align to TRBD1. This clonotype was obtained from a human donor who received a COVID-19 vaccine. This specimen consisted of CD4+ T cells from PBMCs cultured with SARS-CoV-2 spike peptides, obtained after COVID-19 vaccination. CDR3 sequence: CASSLGTGITDTQYF. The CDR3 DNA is TGTGCCAGCAGCTTAGGGACAGGGATCACAGATACGCAGTATTTT.